This TCR beta chain was identified during a study of cytotoxic CD8 clonotypes in ibrutinib-treated CLL. This clone is a singleton in its sample. TCRdb keeps only in-frame clones here, not all; method: immunoSEQ multiplex PCR. The sample has under 200,000 clones; 84% are singletons. CDR3 length equals 16 residues. Germline V CDR1 and CDR2: SGHRS, YFSETQ. V was shortened by 2 bases and J by 0 bases, with 13 bases between the two germline ends. The sequencing used PBMCs, collected after 24 months of ibrutinib treatment. This clonotype originated in a human donor with chronic lymphocytic leukemia. The chain combines TRBV5-1 with TRBJ2-3, with D possibly TRBD2 on 6 matching bases. CDR3 DNA: TGCGCCAGCAGCTTATCTCGCGGGGCTAGCACAGATACGCAGTATTTT. It is translated as CASSLSRGASTDTQYF.